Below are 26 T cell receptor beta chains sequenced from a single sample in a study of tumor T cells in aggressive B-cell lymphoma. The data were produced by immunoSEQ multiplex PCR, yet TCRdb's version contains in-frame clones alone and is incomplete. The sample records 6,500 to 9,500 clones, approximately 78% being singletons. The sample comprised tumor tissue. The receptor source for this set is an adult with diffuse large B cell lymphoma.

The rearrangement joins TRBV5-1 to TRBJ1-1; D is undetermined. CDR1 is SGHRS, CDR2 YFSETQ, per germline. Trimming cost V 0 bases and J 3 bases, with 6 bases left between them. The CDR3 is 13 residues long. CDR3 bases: TGCGCCAGCAGCTTGGGCGAGGACACTGAAGCTTTCTTT. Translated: CASSLGEDTEAFF.

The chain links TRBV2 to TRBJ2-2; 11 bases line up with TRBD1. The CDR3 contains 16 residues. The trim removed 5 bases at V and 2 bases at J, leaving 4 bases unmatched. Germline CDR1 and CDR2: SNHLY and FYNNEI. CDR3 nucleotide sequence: TGTGCCAGCAGTTGGGACAGGGGGTCAAACACCGGGGAGCTGTTTTTT. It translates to CASSWDRGSNTGELFF.

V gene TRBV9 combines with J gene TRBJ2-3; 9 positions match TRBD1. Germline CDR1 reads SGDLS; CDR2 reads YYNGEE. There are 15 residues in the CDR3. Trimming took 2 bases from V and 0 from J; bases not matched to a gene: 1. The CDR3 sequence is CASSVGQGSTDTQYF. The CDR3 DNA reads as TGTGCCAGCAGCGTTGGACAGGGGAGCACAGATACGCAGTATTTT.

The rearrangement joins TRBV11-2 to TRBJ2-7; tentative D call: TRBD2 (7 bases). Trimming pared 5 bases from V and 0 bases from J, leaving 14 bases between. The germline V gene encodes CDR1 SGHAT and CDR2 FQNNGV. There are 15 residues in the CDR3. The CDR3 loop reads CASSPGGRRSYEQYF. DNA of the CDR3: TGTGCCAGCAGCCCCGGGGGGCGGCGCTCCTACGAGCAGTACTTC.

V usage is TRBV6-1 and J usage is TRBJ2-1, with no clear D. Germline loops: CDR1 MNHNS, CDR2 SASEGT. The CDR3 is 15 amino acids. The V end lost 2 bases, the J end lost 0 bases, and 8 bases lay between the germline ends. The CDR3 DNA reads TGTGCCAGCAGTGAATGGCTCAGCTCCTACAATGAGCAGTTCTTC. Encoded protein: CASSEWLSSYNEQFF.

In DNA form, the CDR3 reads TGTGCCAGCTTTGCGGGTAGTGACAATGAGCAGTTCTTC. Its protein product is CASFAGSDNEQFF. The V and J genes are TRBV21-1 and TRBJ2-1; the table's D gene call, TRBD2, was not cross checked with the DNA. TRBV21-1 is classified as a pseudogene. This CDR3 is built from 13 residues.

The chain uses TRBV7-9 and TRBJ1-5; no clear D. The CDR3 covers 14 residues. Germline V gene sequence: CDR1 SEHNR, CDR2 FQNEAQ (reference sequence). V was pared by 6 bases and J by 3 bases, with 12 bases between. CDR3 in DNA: TGTGCCAGCAGTTCGGGAGGGCTCAATCAGCCCCAGCATTTT. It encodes CASSSGGLNQPQHF. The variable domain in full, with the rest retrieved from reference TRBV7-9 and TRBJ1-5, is DTGVSQNPRHKITKRGQNVTFRCDPISEHNRLYWYRQTLGQGPEFLTYFQNEAQLEKSRLLSDRFSAERPKGSFSTLEIQRTEQGDSAMYLCASSSGGLNQPQHFGDGTRLSIL.

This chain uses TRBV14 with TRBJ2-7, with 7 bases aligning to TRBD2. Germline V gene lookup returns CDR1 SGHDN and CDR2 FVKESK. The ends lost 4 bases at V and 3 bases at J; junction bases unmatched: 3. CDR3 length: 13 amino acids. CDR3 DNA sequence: TGTGCCAGCAGCCTGCTAGCGGACTACGAGCAGTACTTC. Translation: CASSLLADYEQYF.

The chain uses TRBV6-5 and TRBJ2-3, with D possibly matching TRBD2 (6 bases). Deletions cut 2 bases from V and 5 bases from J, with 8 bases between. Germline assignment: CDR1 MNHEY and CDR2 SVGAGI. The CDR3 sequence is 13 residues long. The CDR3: CASSYGTRDTQYF. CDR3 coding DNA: TGTGCCAGCAGTTACGGGACTCGAGATACGCAGTATTTT.

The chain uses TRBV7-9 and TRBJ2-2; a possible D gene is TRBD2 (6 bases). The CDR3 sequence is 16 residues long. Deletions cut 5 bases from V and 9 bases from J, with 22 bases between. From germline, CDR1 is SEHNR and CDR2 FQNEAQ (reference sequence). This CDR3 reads CASSQESGGDDRELFF. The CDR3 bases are TGTGCCAGCAGCCAAGAATCCGGCGGGGATGACCGGGAGCTGTTTTTT.

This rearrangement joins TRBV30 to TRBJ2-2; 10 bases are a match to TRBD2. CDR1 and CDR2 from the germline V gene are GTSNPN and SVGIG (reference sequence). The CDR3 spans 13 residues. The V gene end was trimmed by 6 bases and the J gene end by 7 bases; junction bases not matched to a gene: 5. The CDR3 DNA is TGTGCCTGCCTAGCGGGAGTAAGCGGGGAGCTGTTTTTT. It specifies CACLAGVSGELFF.

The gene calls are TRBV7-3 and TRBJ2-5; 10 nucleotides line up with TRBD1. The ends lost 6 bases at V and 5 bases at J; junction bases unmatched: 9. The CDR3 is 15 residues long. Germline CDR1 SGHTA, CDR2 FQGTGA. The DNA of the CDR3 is TGTGCCAGCAGTAGGACAGGGGGTCTGTTGGAGACCCAGTACTTC. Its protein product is CASSRTGGLLETQYF.

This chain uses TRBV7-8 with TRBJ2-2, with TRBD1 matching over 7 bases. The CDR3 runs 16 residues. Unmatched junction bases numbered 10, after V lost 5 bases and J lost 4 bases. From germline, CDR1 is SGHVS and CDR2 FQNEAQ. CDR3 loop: CASSLSQGVATGELFF. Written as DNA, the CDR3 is TGTGCCAGCAGCCTTTCCCAGGGGGTGGCCACCGGGGAGCTGTTTTTT.

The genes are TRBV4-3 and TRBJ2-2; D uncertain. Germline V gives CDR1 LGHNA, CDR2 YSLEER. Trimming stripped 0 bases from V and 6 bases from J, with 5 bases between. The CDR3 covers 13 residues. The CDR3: CASSQDLAGELFF. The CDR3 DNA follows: TGCGCCAGCAGCCAAGATCTCGCCGGGGAGCTGTTTTTT.

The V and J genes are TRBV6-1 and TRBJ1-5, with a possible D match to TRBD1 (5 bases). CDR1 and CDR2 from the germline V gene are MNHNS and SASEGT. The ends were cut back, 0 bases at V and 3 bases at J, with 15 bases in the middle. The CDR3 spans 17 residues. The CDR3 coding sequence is TGTGCCAGCAGTGAAGCACGGCAGGGAATTATCAATCAGCCCCAGCATTTT. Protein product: CASSEARQGIINQPQHF.

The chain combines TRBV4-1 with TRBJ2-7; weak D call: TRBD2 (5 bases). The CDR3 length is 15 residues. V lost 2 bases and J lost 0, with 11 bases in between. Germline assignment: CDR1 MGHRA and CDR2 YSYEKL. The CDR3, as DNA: TGCGCCAGCAGCCAACTTTCGGGATCCTCCTACGAGCAGTACTTC. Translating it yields CASSQLSGSSYEQYF.

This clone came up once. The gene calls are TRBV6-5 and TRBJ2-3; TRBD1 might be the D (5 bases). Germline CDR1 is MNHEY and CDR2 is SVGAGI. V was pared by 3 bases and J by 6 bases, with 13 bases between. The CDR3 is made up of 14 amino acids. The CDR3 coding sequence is TGTGCCAGCAGTTATAACAGGCCAGGGGATACGCAGTATTTT. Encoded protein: CASSYNRPGDTQYF.

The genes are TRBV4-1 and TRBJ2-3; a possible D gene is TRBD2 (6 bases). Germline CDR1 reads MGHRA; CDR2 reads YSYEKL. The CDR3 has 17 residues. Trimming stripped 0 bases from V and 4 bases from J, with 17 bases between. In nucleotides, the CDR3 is TGCGCCAGCAGCCAAGATCCCGGGGGTGTGGGCGCAGATACGCAGTATTTT. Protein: CASSQDPGGVGADTQYF.

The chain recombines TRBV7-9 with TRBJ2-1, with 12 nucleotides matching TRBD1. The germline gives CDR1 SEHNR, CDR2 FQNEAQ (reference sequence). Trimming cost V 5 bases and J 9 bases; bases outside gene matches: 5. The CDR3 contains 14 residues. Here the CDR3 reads CASSRGQGAGEQFF. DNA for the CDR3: TGTGCCAGCAGCCGGGGACAGGGGGCTGGTGAGCAGTTCTTC.

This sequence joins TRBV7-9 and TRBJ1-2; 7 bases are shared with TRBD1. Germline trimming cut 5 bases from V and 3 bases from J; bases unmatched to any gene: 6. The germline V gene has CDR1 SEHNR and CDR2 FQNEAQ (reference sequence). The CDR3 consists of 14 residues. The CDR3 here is CASSPGQIHYGYTF. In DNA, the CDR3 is TGTGCCAGCAGCCCGGGACAGATTCACTATGGCTACACCTTC.

Written as DNA, the CDR3 is TGTGCCAGCAGCTCAGCACAGGGTAATGAGCAGTTCTTC. Its translation is CASSSAQGNEQFF. The J gene is TRBJ2-1, the V gene TRBV11-3, with D possibly being TRBD1 (6 bases). V was shortened by 4 bases and J by 7 bases, with 11 bases between the two germline ends. CDR3 length: 13 residues. Germline V CDR1 and CDR2: SGHNT, YENEEA. Looking up the rest from reference TRBV11-3 and TRBJ2-1 gives the full variable domain: EAGVVQSPRYKIIEKKQPVAFWCNPISGHNTLYWYLQNLGQGPELLIRYENEEAVDDSQLPKDRFSAERLKGVDSTLKIQPAELGDSAVYLCASSSAQGNEQFFGPGTRLTVL.

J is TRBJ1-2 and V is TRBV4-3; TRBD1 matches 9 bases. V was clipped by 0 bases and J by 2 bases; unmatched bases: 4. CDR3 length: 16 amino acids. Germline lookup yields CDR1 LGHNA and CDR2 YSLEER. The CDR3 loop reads CASSQDHRGQNYGYTF. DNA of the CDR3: TGCGCCAGCAGCCAAGATCACAGGGGGCAGAACTATGGCTACACCTTC.

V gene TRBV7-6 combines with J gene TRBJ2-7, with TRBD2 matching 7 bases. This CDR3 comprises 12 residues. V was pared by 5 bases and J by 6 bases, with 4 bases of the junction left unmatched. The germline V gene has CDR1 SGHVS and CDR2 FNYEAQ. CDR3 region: CASSVGGFEQYF. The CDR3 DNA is TGTGCCAGCAGCGTCGGGGGGTTCGAGCAGTACTTC.

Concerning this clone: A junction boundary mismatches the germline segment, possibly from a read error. CDR3 amino acids: CASRSGTGNTGELLF. The DNA of the CDR3 is TGCGCTAGCAGATCCGGGACAGGTAACACCGGGGAGCTGCTTTTT. V gene TRBV4-3 combines with J gene TRBJ2-2; 8 bases are shared with TRBD1. CDR3 size: 15 residues. Per germline, CDR1 LGHNA and CDR2 YSLEER.

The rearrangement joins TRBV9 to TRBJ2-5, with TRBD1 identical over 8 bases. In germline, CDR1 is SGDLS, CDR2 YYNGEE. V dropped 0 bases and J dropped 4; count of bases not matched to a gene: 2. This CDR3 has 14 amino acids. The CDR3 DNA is TGTGCCAGCAGCGTAGGGACAGGGACAGAGACCCAGTACTTC. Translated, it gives CASSVGTGTETQYF.

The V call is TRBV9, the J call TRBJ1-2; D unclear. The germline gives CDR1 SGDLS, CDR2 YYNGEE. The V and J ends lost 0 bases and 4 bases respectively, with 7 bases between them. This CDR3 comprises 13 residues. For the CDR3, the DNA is TGTGCCAGCAGCGTAGACGGTTTCTATGGCTACACCTTC. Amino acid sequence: CASSVDGFYGYTF. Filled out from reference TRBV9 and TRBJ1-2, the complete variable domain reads DSGVTQTPKHLITATGQRVTLRCSPRSGDLSVYWYQQSLDQGLQFLIQYYNGEERAKGNILERFSAQQFPDLHSELNLSSLELGDSALYFCASSVDGFYGYTFGSGTRLTVV.